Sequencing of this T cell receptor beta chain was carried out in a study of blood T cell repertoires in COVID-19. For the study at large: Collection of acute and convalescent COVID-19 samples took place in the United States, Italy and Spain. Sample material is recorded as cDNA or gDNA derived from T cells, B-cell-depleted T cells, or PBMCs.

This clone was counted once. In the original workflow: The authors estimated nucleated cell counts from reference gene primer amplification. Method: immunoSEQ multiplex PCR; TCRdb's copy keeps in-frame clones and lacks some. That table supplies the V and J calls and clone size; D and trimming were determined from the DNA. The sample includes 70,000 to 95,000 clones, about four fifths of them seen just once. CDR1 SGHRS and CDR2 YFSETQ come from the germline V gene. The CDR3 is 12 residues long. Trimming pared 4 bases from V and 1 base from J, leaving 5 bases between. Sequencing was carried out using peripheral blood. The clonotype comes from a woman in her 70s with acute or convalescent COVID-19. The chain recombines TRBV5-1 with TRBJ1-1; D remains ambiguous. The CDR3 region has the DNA TGCGCCAGCAGCCGGGGGAACACTGAAGCTTTCTTT. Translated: CASSRGNTEAFF.